Here is one T cell receptor (beta chain) with its context. TCRdb reprocessed the 5' RACE reads with MiXCR, giving one entry per CDR3 protein. The repertoire has 300,000 or so distinct CDR3 sequences, 10% to 15% of them found once; the top ten carry roughly 0.5%. The data derive from a study of T cells after yellow fever vaccination. This CDR3 region has 14 residues. With V trimmed by 4 bases and J by 2 bases, 5 bases remained unmatched. CDR1 is SGHRS and CDR2 is YFSETQ in the germline V gene. The chain links TRBV5-1 to TRBJ2-7; 8 bases match TRBD1. This TCR derives from a man aged 25-45 years who received the YFV17D yellow fever vaccine. The sequences come from CD4+ T cells sorted from PBMCs, collected 45 days after the yellow fever booster vaccination. In DNA, the CDR3 is TGCGCCAGCAGCCGGACAGGGTATCCCTACGAGCAGTACTTC. Protein: CASSRTGYPYEQYF. Drawing the rest from reference TRBV5-1 and TRBJ2-7, the complete variable domain is KAGVTQTPRYLIKTRGQQVTLSCSPISGHRSVSWYQQTPGQGLQFLFEYFSETQRNKGNFPGRFSGRQFSNSRSEMNVSTLELGDSALYLCASSRTGYPYEQYFGPGTRLTVT.